This is a list of T cell receptor beta chains from one sample in a study of a mutant IDH1 vaccine in newly diagnosed glioma. These receptors have no identified antigens. The method was immunoSEQ multiplex PCR; TCRdb's version includes in-frame clones alone and lacks a portion of them. Here the sample spans approximately 56,000 clones, less than 70% being singletons. The source was peripheral blood mononuclear cells (PBMCs), collected from a glioma patient whose treatment included an IDH1 peptide vaccine. These receptors originate from a man aged 40-49 years with glioma. Some clones in this sample may be carry-over from other donors' samples. CDR3s include the opening cysteine and the closing phenylalanine or tryptophan. The D gene is left open where the match is weak. Size is stated for part of the rows, as once, few or many counts, or as a class when the clone is expanded.

V: TRBV6-1
D: .
size: few
J: TRBJ2-2
DNA: TGTGCCAGCAGTGAAATGCAGGGGATTCGCGGCACCGGGGAGCTGTTTTTT
CDR3: CASSEMQGIRGTGELFF

V: TRBV7-9
D: TRBD1
size: .
J: TRBJ1-2
DNA: TGTGCCAGCAGCTCCGACAGGGGAGATGGCTACACCTTC
CDR3: CASSSDRGDGYTF

V: TRBV19
D: .
size: .
J: TRBJ2-7
DNA: TGTGCCAGTAGTAGGCTACCCTTTGACGAGCAGTACTTC
CDR3: CASSRLPFDEQYF

V: TRBV7-9
D: .
size: .
J: TRBJ2-2
DNA: TGTGCCAGCAGCTTAGAGGGGACTTCGAACACCGGGGAGCTGTTTTTT
CDR3: CASSLEGTSNTGELFF

V: TRBV5-1
D: TRBD1
size: .
J: TRBJ2-3
DNA: TGCGCCAGCCGGACAGGGGTGATAGGAGGCACAGATACGCAGTATTTT
CDR3: CASRTGVIGGTDTQYF

V: TRBV6-1
D: .
size: once
J: TRBJ1-3
DNA: TGTGCCAGCGTAGCGCAGACCTTTGGAAACACCATATATTTT
CDR3: CASVAQTFGNTIYF

V: TRBV9
D: TRBD1
size: .
J: TRBJ2-7
DNA: TGTGCCAGCAGCGCAACGGGACAGGGAACCTACGAGCAGTACTTC
CDR3: CASSATGQGTYEQYF

V: TRBV30
D: .
size: .
J: TRBJ2-3
DNA: TGTGCCTGGGGAGCCCAGGGCACAGATACGCAGTATTTT
CDR3: CAWGAQGTDTQYF

V: TRBV10-3
D: .
size: .
J: TRBJ2-2
DNA: TGTGCCATTTTCGGCACCGGGGAGCTGTTTTTT
CDR3: CAIFGTGELFF

V: TRBV9
D: TRBD2
size: .
J: TRBJ2-5
DNA: TGTGCCAGCAGCGTTTCCAGGGAGGGCGAGACCCAGTACTTC
CDR3: CASSVSREGETQYF

V: TRBV5-1
D: .
size: .
J: TRBJ1-2
DNA: TGCGCCAGCAGCGGTCCAACGGTCCTACCCGGCTACACCTTC
CDR3: CASSGPTVLPGYTF

V: TRBV4-1
D: .
size: once
J: TRBJ1-2
DNA: TGCGCCAGCAGCCAAGAGAACCTAGGGGTGGGAGGCTACACCTTC
CDR3: CASSQENLGVGGYTF

V: TRBV6-5
D: .
size: .
J: TRBJ1-3
DNA: TGTGCCAGCAGTTACTCGCCAGCCCTCTCTGGAAACACCATATATTTT
CDR3: CASSYSPALSGNTIYF

V: TRBV5-4
D: .
size: once
J: TRBJ2-2
DNA: TGTGCCAGCAGCTTAAGCCGGAACACCGGGGAGCTGTTTTTT
CDR3: CASSLSRNTGELFF

V: TRBV7-9
D: .
size: .
J: TRBJ1-2
DNA: TGTGCCAGCAGCCGACAGAGCCCCTATGGCTACACCTTC
CDR3: CASSRQSPYGYTF

V: TRBV7-2
D: .
size: few
J: TRBJ1-1
DNA: TGTGCCAGCAGCTTAGGAGGAAGCCAAGTCAAAGCTTTCTTT
CDR3: CASSLGGSQVKAFF

V: TRBV29-1
D: TRBD1
size: .
J: TRBJ2-2
DNA: TGCAGCGTTGAAGAGGCGACAGGGGGCATCGGCACCGGGGAGCTGTTTTTT
CDR3: CSVEEATGGIGTGELFF

V: TRBV25-1
D: .
size: .
J: TRBJ1-5
DNA: TGTGCCAGCACGGAGGCGGGCAGCAATCAGCCCCAGCATTTT
CDR3: CASTEAGSNQPQHF

V: TRBV2
D: .
size: .
J: TRBJ1-2
DNA: TGTGCCAAAACCGCAGCCAGCGGATCCACCTATGGCTACACCTTC
CDR3: CAKTAASGSTYGYTF

V: TRBV6-1
D: TRBD1
size: .
J: TRBJ2-7
DNA: TGTGCCAGCAGTGAATGGGACAGGGGACTCTCCTACGAGCAGTACTTC
CDR3: CASSEWDRGLSYEQYF

V: TRBV4-2
D: .
size: .
J: TRBJ1-3
DNA: TGTGCCAGCAGCCAAGGTCGGGGAGCTGGAAACACCATATATTTT
CDR3: CASSQGRGAGNTIYF

V: TRBV7-9
D: .
size: .
J: TRBJ2-7
DNA: TGTGCCAGCAGCTTCCCCCTTCCTTCCTACGAGCAGTACTTC
CDR3: CASSFPLPSYEQYF

V: TRBV2
D: TRBD1
size: few
J: TRBJ2-1
DNA: TGTGCCAGCCGGGACAGATACAATGAGCAGTTCTTC
CDR3: CASRDRYNEQFF

V: TRBV6-5
D: .
size: .
J: TRBJ1-1
DNA: TGTGCCAGCAGCAGGGAGACAGGCCTGAACACTGAAGCTTTCTTT
CDR3: CASSRETGLNTEAFF

V: TRBV6-5
D: TRBD1
size: few
J: TRBJ1-1
DNA: TGTGCCAGCATTCCACAGGGGCCGTGGACTGAAGCTTTCTTT
CDR3: CASIPQGPWTEAFF

V: TRBV6-5
D: .
size: .
J: TRBJ1-4
DNA: TGTGCCAGCAGTTACTTCGCAACTAATGAAAAACTGTTTTTT
CDR3: CASSYFATNEKLFF

V: TRBV2
D: .
size: few
J: TRBJ2-1
DNA: TGTGCCAGCAGTGAGCGAGAGGGCATCTACAATGAGCAGTTCTTC
CDR3: CASSEREGIYNEQFF

V: TRBV6-5
D: TRBD1
size: .
J: TRBJ2-2
DNA: TGTGCCAGCAGTATAACAGGGGTAGACACCGGGGAGCTGTTTTTT
CDR3: CASSITGVDTGELFF

V: TRBV5-8
D: .
size: .
J: TRBJ1-1
DNA: TGTGCCAGCAGCCCACCCAATGGGGGTCGCACTGAAGCTTTCTTT
CDR3: CASSPPNGGRTEAFF

V: TRBV15
D: .
size: .
J: TRBJ2-5
DNA: TGTGCCACCAGCAGGCGGGGAGCCCTTTTGAACCAAGAGACCCAGTACTTC
CDR3: CATSRRGALLNQETQYF

V: TRBV6-5
D: TRBD1
size: .
J: TRBJ2-7
DNA: TGTGCCAGCAGCGACGGGGGACAGGGGATCCACGAGCAGTACTTC
CDR3: CASSDGGQGIHEQYF

V: TRBV6-5
D: TRBD1
size: few
J: TRBJ2-7
DNA: TGTGCCAGCAGTACTTCAGGGGGCAACTACGAGCAGTACTTC
CDR3: CASSTSGGNYEQYF

V: TRBV5-6
D: TRBD2
size: .
J: TRBJ2-5
DNA: TGTGCCAGCAGCTTTCTAGCGGGGGGCGGGGGAGAGACCCAGTACTTC
CDR3: CASSFLAGGGGETQYF

V: TRBV2
D: TRBD2
size: .
J: TRBJ2-3
DNA: TGTGCCAGCAGTGAATTTAGCGGGGGACAAGATACGCAGTATTTT
CDR3: CASSEFSGGQDTQYF

V: TRBV9
D: .
size: .
J: TRBJ1-6
DNA: TGTGCCAGCAGCGGTGACGGGGTTTGGGGTTCACCCCTCCACTTT
CDR3: CASSGDGVWGSPLHF

V: TRBV28
D: .
size: .
J: TRBJ2-2
DNA: TGTGCCAGCAGTCCTCCTGTAACCGGGGAGCTGTTTTTT
CDR3: CASSPPVTGELFF

V: TRBV5-1
D: .
size: few
J: TRBJ1-6
DNA: TGCGCCAGCAGCTTGGGAGCGCAGAATAATAATTCACCCCTCCACTTT
CDR3: CASSLGAQNNNSPLHF

V: TRBV15
D: .
size: .
J: TRBJ1-2
DNA: TGTGCCACCAGCAGAGATACGACGAGCGGGGGCTACACCTTC
CDR3: CATSRDTTSGGYTF

V: TRBV7-9
D: TRBD1
size: .
J: TRBJ2-2
DNA: TGTGCCAGCAGCTTAGGACGGACAGGGATGAGGACCGGGGAGCTGTTTTTT
CDR3: CASSLGRTGMRTGELFF

V: TRBV29-1
D: .
size: .
J: TRBJ2-3
DNA: TGCAGCGTTGACGTGGGCCCGGATACGCAGTATTTT
CDR3: CSVDVGPDTQYF

V: TRBV30
D: .
size: few
J: TRBJ1-5
DNA: TGTGCCTGGAGTCGTAGGGGTTTGTTTCAGCCCCAGCATTTT
CDR3: CAWSRRGLFQPQHF

V: TRBV29-1
D: TRBD1
size: .
J: TRBJ1-1
DNA: TGCAGCGCAACCGGGACAGGTTTCGAAGCTTTCTTT
CDR3: CSATGTGFEAFF

V: TRBV25-1
D: .
size: .
J: TRBJ1-2
DNA: TGTGCCAGCAGTGAATCTGGGGGCGGGTCTAGGGGCTACACCTTC
CDR3: CASSESGGGSRGYTF

V: TRBV7-7
D: .
size: .
J: TRBJ2-5
DNA: TGTGCCAGCAGCTTAGCTTTGGGGGGGGCGACCCAGTACTTC
CDR3: CASSLALGGATQYF

V: TRBV19
D: TRBD1
size: .
J: TRBJ1-6
DNA: TGTGCCAGTAGTACGGGGACAGCCCCCCTACCCCTCCACTTT
CDR3: CASSTGTAPLPLHF

V: TRBV29-1
D: .
size: .
J: TRBJ2-5
DNA: TGCAGCGTTGACAGGGCGCAAGAGACCCAGTACTTC
CDR3: CSVDRAQETQYF

V: TRBV2
D: .
size: .
J: TRBJ2-2
DNA: TGTGCCAGCAGTGCTCGGGGGACGGGCACCGGGGAGCTGTTTTTT
CDR3: CASSARGTGTGELFF

V: TRBV5-6
D: TRBD1
size: .
J: TRBJ2-1
DNA: TGTGCCAGCAGCGCTTATTCGGGACAGGGCTACAATGAGCAGTTCTTC
CDR3: CASSAYSGQGYNEQFF

V: TRBV7-9
D: TRBD2
size: .
J: TRBJ2-5
DNA: TGTGCCAGCAGCTTAGCTCCTAGCGGGGGACAAGAGACCCAGTACTTC
CDR3: CASSLAPSGGQETQYF

V: TRBV10-3
D: .
size: .
J: TRBJ1-5
DNA: TGTGCCATCAGTGAGAGGGATACAACTCAGCCCCAGCATTTT
CDR3: CAISERDTTQPQHF

V: TRBV5-6
D: .
size: .
J: TRBJ1-2
DNA: TGTGCCAGCAGCTTGGAATTCAGGGGACGGGGCTATGGCTACACCTTC
CDR3: CASSLEFRGRGYGYTF

V: TRBV9
D: .
size: .
J: TRBJ1-1
DNA: TGTGCCAGCAGCGCGGGAAATGAAGCTTTCTTT
CDR3: CASSAGNEAFF

V: TRBV7-9
D: .
size: .
J: TRBJ1-2
DNA: TGTGCCAGCAGCTTGATCGCAGGGGACTACACCTTC
CDR3: CASSLIAGDYTF

V: TRBV7-2
D: .
size: .
J: TRBJ1-3
DNA: TGTGCCAGCAGTCCGATCGGAGTAGATGGAAACACCATATATTTT
CDR3: CASSPIGVDGNTIYF

V: TRBV7-8
D: TRBD1
size: .
J: TRBJ2-1
DNA: TGTGCCAGCAGCTCACAGGGGGCGCAGGGTGAGCAGTTCTTC
CDR3: CASSSQGAQGEQFF